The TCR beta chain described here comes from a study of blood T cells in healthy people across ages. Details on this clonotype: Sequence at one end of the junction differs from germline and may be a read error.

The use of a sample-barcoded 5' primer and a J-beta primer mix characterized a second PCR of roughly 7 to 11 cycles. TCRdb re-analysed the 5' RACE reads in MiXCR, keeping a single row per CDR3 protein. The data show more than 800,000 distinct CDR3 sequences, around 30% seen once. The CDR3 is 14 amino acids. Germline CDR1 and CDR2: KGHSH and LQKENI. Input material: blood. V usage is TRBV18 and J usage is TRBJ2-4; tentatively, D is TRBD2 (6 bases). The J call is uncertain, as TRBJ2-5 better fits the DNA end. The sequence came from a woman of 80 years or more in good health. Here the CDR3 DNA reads TGTGCCAGCCCACCAGGCGGAGGGCTAGAGACCCAGTACTTC. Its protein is CASPPGGGLETQYF.